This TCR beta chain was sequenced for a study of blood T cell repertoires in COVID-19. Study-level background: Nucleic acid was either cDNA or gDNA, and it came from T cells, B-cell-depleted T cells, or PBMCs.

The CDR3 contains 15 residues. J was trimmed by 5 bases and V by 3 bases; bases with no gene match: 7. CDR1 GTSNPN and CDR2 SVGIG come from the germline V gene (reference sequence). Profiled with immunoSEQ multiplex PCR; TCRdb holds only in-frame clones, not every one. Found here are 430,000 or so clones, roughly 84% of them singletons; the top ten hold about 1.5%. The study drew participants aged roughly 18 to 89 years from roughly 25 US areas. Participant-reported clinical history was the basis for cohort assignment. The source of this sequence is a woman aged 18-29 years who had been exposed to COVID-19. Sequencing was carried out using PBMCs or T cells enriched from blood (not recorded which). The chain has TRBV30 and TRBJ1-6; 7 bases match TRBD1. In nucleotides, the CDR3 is TGTGCCTGGAGACCACCGGGACAGAATAATTCACCCCTCCACTTT. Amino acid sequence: CAWRPPGQNNSPLHF. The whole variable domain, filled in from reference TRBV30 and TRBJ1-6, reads SQTIHQWPATLVQPVGSPLSLECTVEGTSNPNLYWYRQAAGRGLQLLFYSVGIGQISSEVPQNLSASRPQDRQFILSSKKLLLSDSGFYLCAWRPPGQNNSPLHFGNGTRLTVT.